The following is a T cell receptor beta chain sequence with its context. Its antigen is unidentified. The data originate from a study of vaccination and CD4 T cells after COVID-19. Study background: Cultures that served as controls received a CEFX pool, an HIV-1 Nef pool, or no peptide.

Treatment meaning: approximately 9-day PBMC culture with coronavirus spike peptide pools or control peptides (ViraFEST assay). Germline values: CDR1 MNHEY, CDR2 SMNVEV (reference sequence). CDR3 length: 15 residues. V lost 5 bases, J lost 0 bases, and 6 bases stayed unmatched. Cultured CD4+ T cell DNA underwent sequencing with the Oncomine TCR Beta short-read assay. Cultured CD4+ T cells were the source of extracted genomic DNA. MiXCR was run by TCRdb on the PCR reads, yielding one entry per CDR3 protein. The sample contains about 26,000 distinct CDR3 sequences, around 50% of which appear only once. The V gene is TRBV27, the J gene TRBJ1-1; the match to TRBD1 covers 7 bases. This material consisted of CD4+ T cells from blood, cultured in vitro, taken before SARS-CoV-2 vaccination. The sequence was obtained from a human donor who received a COVID-19 vaccine. CDR3 in amino acids: CASSPQGGLNTEAFF. CDR3 nucleotide sequence: TGTGCCAGCAGTCCCCAAGGGGGCCTGAACACTGAAGCTTTCTTT.